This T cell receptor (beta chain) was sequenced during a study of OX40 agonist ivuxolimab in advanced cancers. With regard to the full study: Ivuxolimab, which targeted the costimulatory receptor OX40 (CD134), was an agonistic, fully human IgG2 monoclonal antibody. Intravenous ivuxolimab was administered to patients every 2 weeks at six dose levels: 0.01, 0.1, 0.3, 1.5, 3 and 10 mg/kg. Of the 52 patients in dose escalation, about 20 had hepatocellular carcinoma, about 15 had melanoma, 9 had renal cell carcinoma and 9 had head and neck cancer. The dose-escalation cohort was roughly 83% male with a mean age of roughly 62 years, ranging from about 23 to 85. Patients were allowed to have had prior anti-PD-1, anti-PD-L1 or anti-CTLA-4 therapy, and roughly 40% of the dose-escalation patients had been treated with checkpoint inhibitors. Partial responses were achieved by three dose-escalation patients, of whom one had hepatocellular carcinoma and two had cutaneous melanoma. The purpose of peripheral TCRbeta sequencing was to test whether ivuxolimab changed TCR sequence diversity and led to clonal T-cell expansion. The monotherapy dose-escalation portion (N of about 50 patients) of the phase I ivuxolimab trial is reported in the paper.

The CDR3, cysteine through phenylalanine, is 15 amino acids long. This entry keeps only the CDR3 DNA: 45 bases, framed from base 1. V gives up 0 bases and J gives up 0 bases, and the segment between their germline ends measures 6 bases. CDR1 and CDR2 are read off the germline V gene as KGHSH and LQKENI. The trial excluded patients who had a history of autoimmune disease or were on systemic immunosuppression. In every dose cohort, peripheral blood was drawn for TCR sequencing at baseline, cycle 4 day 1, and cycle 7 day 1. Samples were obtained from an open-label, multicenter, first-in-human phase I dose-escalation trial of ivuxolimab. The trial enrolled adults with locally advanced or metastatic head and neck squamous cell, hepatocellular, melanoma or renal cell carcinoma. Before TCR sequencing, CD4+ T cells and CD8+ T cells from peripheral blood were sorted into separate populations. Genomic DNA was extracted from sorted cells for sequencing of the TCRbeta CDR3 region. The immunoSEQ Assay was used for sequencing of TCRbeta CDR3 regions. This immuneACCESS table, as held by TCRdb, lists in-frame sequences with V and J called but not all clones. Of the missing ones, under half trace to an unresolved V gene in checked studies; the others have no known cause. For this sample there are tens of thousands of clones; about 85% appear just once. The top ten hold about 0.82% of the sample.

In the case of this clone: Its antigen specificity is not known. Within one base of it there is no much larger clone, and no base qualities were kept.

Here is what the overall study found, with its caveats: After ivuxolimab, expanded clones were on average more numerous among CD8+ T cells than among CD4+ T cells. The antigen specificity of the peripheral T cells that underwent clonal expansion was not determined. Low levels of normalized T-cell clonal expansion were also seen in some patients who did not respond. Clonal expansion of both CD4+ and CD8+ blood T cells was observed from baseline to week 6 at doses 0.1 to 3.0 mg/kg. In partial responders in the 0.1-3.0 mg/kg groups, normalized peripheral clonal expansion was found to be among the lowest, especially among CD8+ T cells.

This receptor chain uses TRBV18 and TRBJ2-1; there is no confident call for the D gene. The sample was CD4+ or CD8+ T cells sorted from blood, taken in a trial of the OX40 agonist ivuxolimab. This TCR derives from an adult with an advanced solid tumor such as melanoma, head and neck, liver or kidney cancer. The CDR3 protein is CASSPPVGSYNEQFF. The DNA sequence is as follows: TGTGCCAGCTCACCACCGGTGGGCTCCTACAATGAGCAGTTCTTC.